This TCR beta chain was recovered during a study of blood T cell repertoires in COVID-19. Study-level background: The United States, Italy and Spain provided the acute and convalescent COVID-19 samples. PBMCs, B-cell-depleted T cells, or T cells provided the cDNA or gDNA that made up the material.

Sequenced by immunoSEQ multiplex PCR; TCRdb stores in-frame clones only, minus some. Of approximately 300,000 clones in the sample, approximately 91% were seen once. V was pared by 7 bases and J by 1 base, with 10 bases between. Germline assignment: CDR1 LGHNT and CDR2 FRNRAP. The CDR3 runs to 13 residues. This clone has just one count. The chain couples TRBV12-5 to TRBJ1-1; no firm D call. Sequenced sample: PBMCs or T cells enriched from blood (not recorded which). This TCR was recovered from a woman aged 30 to 39 who had been exposed to COVID-19. This CDR3 reads CASAKPGNTEAFF. The CDR3 DNA sequence: TGTGCTAGTGCAAAGCCGGGGAACACTGAAGCTTTCTTT.